This TCR beta chain is drawn from a study of blood T cell repertoires in COVID-19. Study overall: Italy, Spain and the United States were the sources of the convalescent and acute COVID-19 samples.

The data were produced by immunoSEQ multiplex PCR, yet TCRdb's version contains in-frame clones alone and is incomplete. This table holds some 97,000 clones, roughly 90% found once. V was clipped by 2 bases and J by 3 bases, with 9 bases between them. In germline, CDR1 is SGHKS, CDR2 YYEKEE (reference sequence). The CDR3 length is 13 residues. The clonotype comes from a man aged 55 to 70 with acute or convalescent COVID-19. The chain employs TRBV5-5 and TRBJ2-7; possible D gene TRBD1, 5 bases. Sequencing used peripheral blood. The CDR3 DNA reads TGTGCCAGCAGCTTTCGACAGAGCTACGAGCAGTACGTC. Translated, it gives CASSFRQSYEQYV.